This T cell receptor (beta chain) was documented in a study of breast tumors, draining lymph nodes, adjacent tissues. This clonotype has a count of ten or more. A much larger clone lies a single base off, so this may be a read error. Breast cancer patients provided tissue from their axillary draining lymph nodes. Germline-derived CDR1 and CDR2 are DFQATT and SNEGSKA (reference sequence). The length of the CDR3 is 14 residues. TCRdb re-called the multiplex PCR reads through MiXCR, storing one row per CDR3 protein. The sample records roughly 100,000 distinct CDR3 sequences, around 30% being singletons. The rearrangement uses TRBV20-1 and TRBJ2-1; TRBD1 aligns across 7 bases. Source material: axillary lymph node tissue. This receptor was identified in a female donor with breast cancer. Some clones in this sample may be carry-over from other donors' samples. DNA of the CDR3: TGCAGTGCTAGGGGGACAGCTTCCTACACTGAGCAGTTCTTC. Residues: CSARGTASYTEQFF.